This TCR beta chain stems from a study of early T cells in non-severe SARS-CoV-2 infection. In TCRdb, the 5' RACE reads were re-called with MiXCR into one record per CDR3 protein. Here the sample spans over 90,000 distinct CDR3 sequences, about 12% being singletons. General study results and limits: A preference for anti-spike CD8 responses marked VDJdb matching, which missed private and CD4 specificities.

As to this clonotype: The antigen is undetermined.

Specimen: whole blood, collected at baseline. The TCR sequence derives from an adult who was a healthcare worker with PCR-confirmed SARS-CoV-2 infection or an uninfected control (not recorded which).

The CDR3 loop is CASSQGTGANVLTF. The CDR3 coding sequence is TGTGCCAGCAGCCAAGGGACTGGGGCCAACGTCCTGACTTTC. The genes are TRBV3-1 and TRBJ2-6; D remains unclear. From germline, CDR1 is LGHDT and CDR2 YNNKEL (reference sequence). The CDR3 loop spans 14 amino acids. V gave up 1 base and J gave up 2 bases, with 3 bases separating them.